Given below is one T cell receptor beta chain in context. This record comes from a study of blood T cell repertoires in COVID-19. About the research overall: Material from acute and convalescent COVID-19 was sourced from the United States, Italy and Spain. Nucleic acid was either cDNA or gDNA, and it came from T cells, B-cell-depleted T cells, or PBMCs.

After removal of 1 base from V and 4 bases from J, the junction contained 3 bases not matched to a gene. The CDR3 consists of 14 residues. The germline V gene has CDR1 MDHEN and CDR2 SYDVKM. Original handling: Nucleated cell number was recorded as an estimate derived from reference gene primer amplification. Only in-frame clones appear in the TCRdb table, and some are missing; sequencing was by immunoSEQ multiplex PCR. V, J and clone size are taken as reported in that table, and D and trimming were inferred from the DNA itself. The table shows approximately 220,000 clones, with around 82% occurring only once.

The clonotype originates from a woman in her seventies with acute or convalescent COVID-19. V usage is TRBV28 and J usage is TRBJ2-5; the match to TRBD1 covers 7 bases. The sequencing sample was made of peripheral blood. CDR3 sequence reads: CASSLFRQGETQYF. The CDR3 coding sequence is TGTGCCAGCAGTTTATTTAGACAGGGAGAGACCCAGTACTTC. Variable domain in full (rest from reference TRBV28 and TRBJ2-5): DVKVTQSSRYLVKRTGEKVFLECVQDMDHENMFWYRQDPGLGLRLIYFSYDVKMKEKGDIPEGYSVSREKKERFSLILESASTNQTSMYLCASSLFRQGETQYFGPGTRLLVL.